The entry that follows covers one TCR beta chain sequence. There is no known antigen for this receptor. Qualities for individual bases were not recorded, and no much larger clone is one base off. The sample carries other DNA sequences with the same CDR3. The sample originates from a study of cytomegalovirus exposure and HLA in healthy donors (TCRdb year 2017). Looking at the study overall: An earlier analysis of under 600 of the donors reported more than 250 Gb of sequence data and about 100 million unique TCR beta sequences from about 179 million T cells. Among under 450 genotyped donors of the cohort, an average of approximately 230,000 unique TCR beta nucleotide sequences were sequenced per donor, 15% to 20% of them non-productive. A later genetic analysis used genome-wide SNP genotypes for about three fifths of the 666 donors, treating that subset as a discovery cohort. Around 320 gigabases of sequencing data and 80 million or so unique TCR sequences were included in an early release covering roughly 600 HLA-typed donors. To study patterns of TCR occurrence, a later analysis re-analyzed previously published TCR beta repertoires from more than 550 donors and added high-resolution HLA genotyping. Donor age, sex, ethnicity and CMV serostatus were compiled together with the repertoire data. The later analysis used no new phenotypic data to find candidate immune exposures, relying instead on TCR beta sequences and their occurrence across donors. Class I and class II HLA loci were covered by the typing at four-digit resolution. A separate validation cohort of roughly 120 different subjects was used in addition to the roughly 700-subject first cohort. Using immunosequencing, the study profiled T cell repertoires from 666 subjects and related those repertoires to cytomegalovirus serostatus. Every repertoire in the discovery cohort had been generated on one and the same sequencing platform. Typing coverage differed by locus: A, B, C, DRB1 and DQB1 were typed in about 620-630 donors, DQA1 in 522, DPA1 in 600 to 610, and DPB1 in 472. Because of strong linkage in the cohort, a handful of DR-DQ haplotypes were treated as single units for association and clustering. To predict cytomegalovirus infection status, the study brought together high-throughput TCR immunosequencing, statistical association of individual TCRs with disease status, and machine learning. An earlier analysis of 587 of the donors used high-throughput TCR beta sequencing to judge whether each TCR beta V gene segment behaved as functional or pseudogenic. The study aimed to test whether cataloging public T cell receptors could reveal signatures of past pathogen exposure. Of the roughly 420 genotyped donors, 81% were placed in the genetic ancestry cluster associated with self-reported Caucasian donors. The study at large found these results: A later genetic analysis reported fewer N-insertions in productive TCRs among donors in an Asian-associated ancestry cluster than the roughly 720-donor mean. For the cohort, immune exposure information was limited to CMV serostatus. Linkage disequilibrium might explain the correlated functional status among segregating V segments, but an unknown experimental factor could not be excluded. V-gene and J-gene trimming of TCR beta chains was associated with a missense DCLRE1C variant in a later genetic analysis, and the association was replicated in an independent cohort. It was suggested by the authors that the approach could potentially be generalized to other disease states and immunological phenotypes. Because HLA typing was unavailable for some donors at each locus, only the typed subset was used in association tests. In a later analysis, TCR association rates were found to vary across HLA loci, with the most associated TCRs seen for DRB1 alleles and the fewest for HLA-C alleles. Compared with equally common non-associated chains, HLA-associated TCR beta chains in a later analysis were more clonally expanded and had lower generation probabilities. A later analysis reported that several top co-occurrence clusters appeared linked to parvovirus B19, influenza, CMV and Epstein-Barr virus. In vitro tests confirmed that a few of the cytomegalovirus-associated TCR beta chains recognize cytomegalovirus antigens. Broadly in line with IMGT annotations, most TCR beta V segments showed up in productive rearrangements about 87% or about 30% of the time in an earlier analysis of several hundred of the donors. Sequencing depth was assumed to be roughly uniform across donors in the presence/absence analyses, though that assumption may not hold. Across donors, most TCR sequences were observed very rarely, whereas some public TCRs were present in many individuals. The classifier was reported to diagnose cytomegalovirus status with high specificity and sensitivity in both the original cohort and the validation cohort. A further reported finding was that TCR beta sequences accurately predicted the HLA-A and HLA-B alleles for most subjects in the first cohort. Because counts were too low, 15 to 20 rarely observed V segments, including chromosome 9 orphons, were left out of the earlier analysis of approximately 500 of the donors. A later analysis associated about 17,000 TCR beta sequences with specific HLA alleles at a false discovery rate of 0.05. The study listed approximately 150 TCR beta chains as associated with cytomegalovirus. Some IMGT-functional V segments, including TRBV6-2 and TRBV6-3, could not be told apart with the 87-base-pair reads, so those segments were excluded. According to a later analysis, most CMV-associated TCR beta chains appeared to be HLA-restricted, and the HLA associations seemed to be driven largely by CMV exposure. A group of highly shared sequence variants was considered likely to be a technical artifact of the sequencing pipeline. Assigning TCR associations to individual alleles was difficult when HLA alleles, especially DR and DQ, strongly co-occurred. The cohort was sequenced for TCR beta chains only, and without alpha or paired-chain data the features that could be detected were limited.

Library creation used the immunoSEQ multiplex PCR assay. For the multiplex PCR, a mixture combining 60 forward primers for TCR Vbeta segments and 13 reverse primers for TCR Jbeta segments was used. A multiplex PCR assay on genomic DNA amplified the CDR3 region of rearranged TCR beta genes. The Illumina HiSeq System was used to sequence the amplified TCR beta libraries as 87-base-pair reads. The original pipeline was this. In a later analysis, some 80 million unique TCR beta chains were counted across the roughly 670 repertoires, and approximately 11 million of these chains were shared by at least two donors. To remove PCR and sequencing errors, raw reads were error-corrected and collapsed into unique sequences using a nearest-neighbor algorithm that merged closely related sequences. V, D and J gene segments were assigned by aligning CDR3 sequences to IMGT reference sequences. Each retained sequence needed at least a six-nucleotide match to both a V gene segment and a J gene segment. A rearrangement counted as productive if the CDR3 had no stop codons and remained in frame with V and J, and every other rearrangement counted as non-productive. CDR3 was defined according to IMGT convention as the region running from the second conserved V-encoded cysteine to the conserved J-encoded phenylalanine. The earlier analysis of about 500 of the donors excluded sequences that lacked an unambiguous match to a single V gene segment. In an earlier analysis of some 590 of the donors, a V segment was called functional when productive rearrangements were above 56.7%, and segregating when the standard deviation between donors exceeded 5%. A statistical classification framework was built for diagnosing cytomegalovirus status from the catalog of TCR beta chain sequences. In a later analysis, TCR nucleotide sequences were compared against IMGT/GENE-DB human TR gene sequences so that V and J genes could be assigned. Using the TCRdist pipeline, a later analysis assigned CDR3 sequences along with most-parsimonious VDJ recombination scenarios. A later analysis defined each TCR beta chain by its CDR3 amino acid sequence plus V-gene family, and excluded reads lacking a unique V-gene family. As a way to deal with suspected cross-contamination and a sequencing artifact, a later analysis dropped 640 or so nucleotide sequences that were highly shared and had low generation probability. In a later analysis, a clonal expansion index was calculated for each public chain from normalized within-repertoire ranks of inferred template counts. A later analysis computed generation probabilities with a VDJ recombination model fitted to out-of-frame rearrangements, and checked the results against IGoR. In a later analysis, TCR-TCR, TCR-HLA and TCR-CMV co-occurrence was scored with hypergeometric tests, and a repertoire-size bias correction was applied to TCR pairs. In a later analysis, false discovery rates were estimated by permuting HLA or CMV assignments 20 times. In a later analysis, co-occurring TCRs were grouped using DBSCAN, and TCRdist sequence similarity was added for clustering within HLA-allele-positive subsets. Co-occurrence clustering excluded repertoires with fewer than 30,000 or more than 120,000 public chains, plus five with anomalous nucleotide sharing. In its TCRdb copy, this immuneACCESS table keeps in-frame sequences only and misses some clones. Where compared with another copy, unresolved V genes explain less than half of these, and the others have no known cause. V and J calls and clone size are given by that table; D and trimming were obtained from the DNA. In this sample the table shows around 130,000 clones, 81% of which occur a single time. The ten largest clones capture 2% to 2.5% of the sample.

The cohort was made up of approximately 700 healthy bone marrow donors. At the time of sampling, all cohort members were nominally healthy, though unrecorded immune exposures were likely present. The donor tested CMV seronegative, placing the donor among the approximately 400 seronegative members of the cohort. Every donor gave a peripheral blood sample, and the peripheral blood mononuclear cells from that sample were used for TCR beta sequencing. Genomic DNA extraction from the blood cell samples was performed with the Qiagen DNeasy Blood Extraction Kit. Based on the germline V gene (reference sequence), the CDR1 and CDR2 sequences are LNHDA and SQIVND. Germline trimming: 1 base from V, 7 bases from J; junction bases outside gene matches: 10. The CDR3 runs 17 residues from the cysteine to the phenylalanine. The sequence is cut down to CDR3 DNA, 51 bases in frame from base 1.

The chain couples TRBV19 to TRBJ2-1; 10 bases in the middle match TRBD2. The clonotype was recovered from a woman between 40 and 55 years old in good health and CMV-seronegative. The sequenced material came from PBMCs. CDR3 region: CASSIGSASGSRNEQFF. DNA sequence: TGTGCCAGTAGTATAGGCTCCGCTAGCGGGAGTAGGAATGAGCAGTTCTTC.